The present T cell receptor (beta chain) was sequenced within a study of CD8 T cells in Susac syndrome. Random hexamers were used to reverse transcribe the RNA input (about 0.5 to 1 ug). TCRdb independently ran MiXCR on the immunoSEQ multiplex PCR reads; one entry per CDR3 protein. Here the sample spans roughly 110,000 distinct CDR3 sequences, 92% being singletons. V shed 4 bases, J shed 8 bases, and the junction held 9 bases outside the gene matches. This CDR3 comprises 15 residues. Germline CDR1 and CDR2: LNHDA and SQIVND (reference sequence). The chain links TRBV19 to TRBJ2-3, with TRBD1 matching 10 bases. The sequenced sample consisted of CD4+ T cells from PBMCs. This sequence originates from a human donor in good health. CDR3 sequence reads: CASSTLDRGTSTQYF. CDR3 sequence (DNA): TGTGCCAGTAGTACCCTGGACAGGGGGACAAGTACGCAGTATTTT.